This TCR beta chain was sequenced in a study of graft-versus-host responses after intestinal transplantation. Background on the study: Multivisceral, liver-intestinal, or isolated intestinal grafts went to recipients. Tacrolimus plus steroids were given to all recipients for about 3 years, preceded by anti-thymocyte globulin induction.

To note about this clone: The antigen is undetermined.

Clones were read by immunoSEQ multiplex PCR, and TCRdb kept only the in-frame ones, dropping some. The sample contains more than 100,000 clones, around 95% of which appear only once. Findings of the study overall: GvH clones occurred in recipient marrow; some first appeared in ileum or blood. Individuals carrying graft-donor T cell macrochimerism showed high graft-versus-host to host-versus-graft clonal ratios in allografts.

Germline V gives CDR1 MNHEY, CDR2 SMNVEV (reference sequence). This CDR3 is 18 amino acids long. The V gene end was trimmed by 5 bases and the J gene end by 0 bases; junction bases not matched to a gene: 13. V usage is TRBV27 and J usage is TRBJ2-7; 10 bases agree with TRBD2. This TCR derives from a human donor who received an intestinal transplant. The sample was unstimulated CD8+ T cells sorted from spleen or lymph node cells, taken before intestinal transplant. The CDR3 sequence is CASSPVGAGGALSYEQYF. CDR3 bases: TGTGCCAGCAGTCCCGTAGGAGCGGGAGGGGCCCTCTCCTACGAGCAGTACTTC.